A single sample gave rise to the 29 T cell receptor beta chains below, sequenced in a study of T cells expressing NK-cell markers. Reprocessing the 5' RACE reads, TCRdb reports a single entry for every CDR3 protein and omits DNA. The sample has 200,000 to 300,000 distinct CDR3 sequences; the top ten hold under 0.5%. The material sequenced was blood T cells: a sorted CD56 or NKG2C T cell subset, CD4+ or CD8+ T cells, or bulk PBMC T cells (not recorded which). The receptor source for this set is a man aged 18 to 29 in good health.

The chain uses TRBV12-3 or TRBV12-4 and TRBJ1-1; without DNA, the TCRdb call of TRBD1 cannot be checked. The CDR3 consists of 14 residues. CDR3 residues: CASSPLRRGAEAFF.

The rearrangement joins TRBV27 to TRBJ2-4; absent DNA, TCRdb's TRBD2 call cannot be checked. Germline values: CDR1 MNHEY, CDR2 SMNVEV (reference sequence). This CDR3 has 16 amino acids. CDR3 amino acids: CASSSSTSAYTSIQYF.

V and J are TRBV5-6 and TRBJ1-2. CDR3 length: 13 residues. CDR1 is SGHDT and CDR2 is YYEEEE in the germline V gene. CDR3 amino acids: CASSSRRGYGYTF. Full variable domain (missing parts from reference TRBV5-6 and TRBJ1-2): DAGVTQSPTHLIKTRGQQVTLRCSPKSGHDTVSWYQQALGQGPQFIFQYYEEEERQRGNFPDRFSGHQFPNYSSELNVNALLLGDSALYLCASSSRRGYGYTFGSGTRLTVV.

CDR3 amino acids: CSADRGLNSYNEQFF. This chain connects TRBV29-1 to TRBJ2-1; the D gene TCRdb calls, TRBD1, cannot be checked with no DNA. The CDR3 sequence is 15 residues long. Germline values: CDR1 SQVTM, CDR2 ANQGSEA.

The chain employs TRBV20-1 and TRBJ1-4; there is no DNA to check the TCRdb D call of TRBD1. Looked up from germline, CDR1 is DFQATT and CDR2 is SNEGSKA (reference sequence). The CDR3 has 15 amino acids. CDR3 region: CSAPHPRKSAEKLFF.

V is TRBV27 and J is TRBJ2-3; TCRdb picks TRBD2, but there is no DNA to check that call. The CDR3 sequence is 17 residues long. CDR1 and CDR2 (germline): MNHEY, SMNVEV (reference sequence). CDR3 sequence reads: CASSLDGEGLGTDTQYF.

The CDR3 spells CASSPLEVETQYF. The chain couples TRBV7-6 to TRBJ2-5; the D call of TRBD2 rests on TCRdb alone, since no DNA is present to check it. Looked up from germline, CDR1 is SGHVS and CDR2 is FNYEAQ. The CDR3 is made up of 13 amino acids.

The chain recombines TRBV7-2 with TRBJ1-4. The CDR3 covers 14 residues. Germline CDR1 is SGHTA and CDR2 is FQGNSA. The CDR3 reads CASSRAAGGEKLFF.

V and J are TRBV30 and TRBJ1-5; the D call from TCRdb, TRBD1, cannot be confirmed without DNA. Germline CDR1 GTSNPN, CDR2 SVGIG (reference sequence). The CDR3 contains 13 residues. CDR3 amino acids: CAWSDSDNQPQHF. Full variable domain (outside the CDR3, taken from reference TRBV30 and TRBJ1-5): SQTIHQWPATLVQPVGSPLSLECTVEGTSNPNLYWYRQAAGRGLQLLFYSVGIGQISSEVPQNLSASRPQDRQFILSSKKLLLSDSGFYLCAWSDSDNQPQHFGDGTRLSIL.

The gene calls are TRBV29-1 and TRBJ2-1; TCRdb returns TRBD2, unconfirmable since there is no DNA. In germline, CDR1 is SQVTM, CDR2 ANQGSEA. The CDR3 contains 15 residues. The CDR3 here is CSVGSRLDYSNEQFF.

This chain joins TRBV12-3 or TRBV12-4 and TRBJ1-5; there is no DNA to check the TCRdb D call of TRBD1. The CDR3 runs to 17 residues. CDR3 residues: CASSTRQGARVYQPQHF.

The chain employs TRBV28 and TRBJ2-7; the D gene TCRdb calls, TRBD1, cannot be checked with no DNA. The germline gives CDR1 MDHEN, CDR2 SYDVKM. CDR3 length: 16 amino acids. The CDR3: CASILGGRDRAYEQYF. Full variable domain (rest looked up from reference TRBV28 and TRBJ2-7): DVKVTQSSRYLVKRTGEKVFLECVQDMDHENMFWYRQDPGLGLRLIYFSYDVKMKEKGDIPEGYSVSREKKERFSLILESASTNQTSMYLCASILGGRDRAYEQYFGPGTRLTVT.

J is TRBJ2-3 and V is TRBV29-1; TCRdb reports TRBD2, a call that lacks DNA to check it against. The CDR3 has 16 residues. CDR1 is SQVTM, CDR2 ANQGSEA, per germline. CDR3: CSVVTGRALFTDTQYF.

V gene TRBV5-1 combines with J gene TRBJ2-4; TCRdb selects TRBD2, and the lack of DNA leaves this call unchecked. CDR1 is SGHRS and CDR2 is YFSETQ in the germline V gene. This CDR3 is 15 amino acids long. The CDR3 loop is CASSLASRVGDIQYF.

The V call is TRBV5-1, the J call TRBJ2-3; TCRdb's D call, TRBD1, is unchecked because there is no DNA. Germline V gene data show CDR1 as SGHRS and CDR2 as YFSETQ. The CDR3 spans 18 residues. The CDR3 reads CASSLGYYRDGDTDTQYF.

The chain links TRBV12-3 or TRBV12-4 to TRBJ2-1; TCRdb lists TRBD2, though no DNA is available to test this call. This CDR3 spans 15 amino acids. The CDR3 sequence: CASSRLLADYNEQFF.

CDR3 amino acids: CASSVGRPGNSPLHF. V and J are TRBV12-3 or TRBV12-4 and TRBJ1-6. This CDR3 is 15 amino acids long.

The chain is built from TRBV6-2 or TRBV6-3 and TRBJ2-1; TCRdb outputs TRBD1, but without DNA this stays unchecked. The CDR3 is 13 residues long. The germline V gene has CDR1 MNHEY and CDR2 SVGEGT. CDR3: CASSRTGWDEQFF.

The chain has TRBV18 and TRBJ2-7; absent DNA, TCRdb's TRBD2 call cannot be checked. Germline V CDR1 and CDR2: KGHSH, LQKENI. This CDR3 region has 14 residues. CDR3 loop: CASSPLDATIEQYF.

This chain uses TRBV20-1 with TRBJ2-7; TCRdb designates TRBD2, a call that cannot be tested without DNA. Germline-derived CDR1 and CDR2 are DFQATT and SNEGSKA (reference sequence). The CDR3 has 14 amino acids. CDR3 protein: CSAEAQGLPYEQYF.

V and J are TRBV3-1 and TRBJ2-7; with no DNA, the TCRdb D assignment of TRBD2 cannot be verified. The CDR3 length is 18 residues. Germline loops: CDR1 LGHDT, CDR2 YNNKEL (reference sequence). The CDR3 loop reads CASSQVTSGRAQGYEQYF.

The chain couples TRBV28 to TRBJ2-5; the TRBD1 assignment by TCRdb is unverifiable without DNA. The CDR3 loop spans 16 amino acids. Germline lookup yields CDR1 MDHEN and CDR2 SYDVKM. This CDR3 is CASIFNLWDGGETQYF.

V is TRBV6-2 or TRBV6-3 and J is TRBJ2-6. Germline values: CDR1 MNHEY, CDR2 SVGEGT. This CDR3 spans 18 amino acids. This CDR3 reads CASSYSSQAFSGANVLTF.

The chain is built from TRBV4-1 and TRBJ1-5. This CDR3 comprises 17 residues. Germline CDR1 and CDR2: MGHRA and YSYEKL. CDR3 sequence: CASSRGLAVDSNQPQHF.

The V and J genes are TRBV7-6 and TRBJ2-5; TCRdb proposes TRBD2, but this gene call is untestable without DNA. This CDR3 comprises 15 residues. Germline CDR1 and CDR2: SGHVS and FNYEAQ. Here the CDR3 reads CASSLGTSLQETQYF.

CDR3 in amino acids: CASSPGTSGRAWQETQYF. The chain recombines TRBV4-2 with TRBJ2-5; TCRdb calls TRBD2, which cannot be checked without DNA. This CDR3 region has 18 residues. The germline gives CDR1 LGHNA, CDR2 YNFKEQ.

The V call is TRBV7-2, the J call TRBJ2-2; the D call of TRBD1 rests on TCRdb alone, since no DNA is present to check it. Germline CDR1 is SGHTA and CDR2 is FQGNSA. The CDR3 is made up of 15 amino acids. The CDR3 is CASSGQGRNTGELFF.

V and J are TRBV7-7 and TRBJ2-1. CDR1 is SSHAT and CDR2 is FNYEAQ in the germline V gene (reference sequence). This CDR3 is built from 14 residues. The CDR3 sequence is CASSLAGPNNEQFF.

The rearrangement joins TRBV19 to TRBJ2-6. The germline V gene has CDR1 LNHDA and CDR2 SQIVND (reference sequence). The CDR3 consists of 14 residues. This CDR3 reads CASKSSFGANVLTF.